This T cell receptor (beta chain) was obtained from a study of cytomegalovirus exposure and HLA in healthy donors listed by TCRdb under 2017. Regarding the study in general: An earlier analysis of more than 550 of the donors reported roughly 300 Gb of sequence data and roughly 120 million unique TCR beta sequences obtained from about 200 million T cells. Around 330 gigabases of sequencing data and 70 million to 95 million unique TCR sequences made up an early release that covered roughly 670 HLA-typed donors. Of the 398 genotyped donors, approximately 82% fell in the genetic ancestry cluster associated with self-reported Caucasian donors. The study was designed to test whether signatures of past pathogen exposure could be identified by cataloging public T cell receptors. Using immunosequencing, the study profiled T cell repertoires from some 670 subjects and related those repertoires to cytomegalovirus serostatus. A separate validation cohort of about 110 different subjects was used in addition to the roughly 670-subject first cohort. To predict cytomegalovirus infection status, the study brought together high-throughput TCR immunosequencing, statistical association of individual TCRs with disease status, and machine learning. A later analysis re-analyzed previously published TCR beta repertoires from about 730 donors and added high-resolution HLA genotyping to study TCR occurrence patterns. Rather than using new phenotypic data, the later analysis identified candidate immune exposures from TCR beta sequences and from how often those sequences occurred across donors. In an earlier analysis of roughly 580 of the donors, high-throughput TCR beta sequencing was used to judge whether each TCR beta V gene segment behaved as functional or pseudogenic. Donor age, sex, ethnicity and CMV serostatus were collected together with the repertoire data. A later genetic analysis took genome-wide SNP genotypes for about 60% of the roughly 670 donors and used that subset as a discovery cohort. All discovery cohort repertoires had been generated on a single sequencing platform. HLA typing covered class I and class II loci at four-digit resolution. Typing coverage differed by locus: A, B, C, DRB1 and DQB1 were typed in about 620-640 donors, DQA1 in 522, DPA1 in 600 to 610, and DPB1 in just under 490. Because of strong linkage in the cohort, roughly five DR-DQ haplotypes were treated as single units for association and clustering. Among 300 to 500 genotyped donors of the cohort, an average of roughly 230,000 unique TCR beta nucleotide sequences was sequenced per donor, of which approximately 19% were non-productive.

Beyond this particular receptor, the publication reports: In a later analysis, TCR association rates were found to vary across HLA loci, with the most associated TCRs seen for DRB1 alleles and the fewest for HLA-C alleles. A later analysis found that most CMV-associated TCR beta chains appeared HLA-restricted, with HLA associations seemingly driven largely by CMV exposure. Some IMGT-functional V segments, including TRBV6-2 and TRBV6-3, could not be distinguished by the 87-base-pair reads and were therefore excluded. The authors suggested that the approach could potentially be extended to other disease states and immunological phenotypes. Most TCR sequences were seen in very few donors, while some public TCRs were found in many individuals. Compared with the roughly 670-donor mean, donors in an Asian-associated ancestry cluster had fewer N-insertions in productive TCRs, according to a later genetic analysis. A further reported finding was that TCR beta sequences accurately predicted the HLA-A and HLA-B alleles for most subjects in the first cohort. In both the original and validation cohorts, the classifier was reported to diagnose cytomegalovirus status with high specificity and sensitivity. About 17 rarely observed V segments, including chromosome 9 orphons, were excluded from the earlier analysis of some 590 of the donors because counts were too low. Compared with equally common non-associated chains, HLA-associated TCR beta chains in a later analysis were more clonally expanded and had lower generation probabilities. Because some donors lacked HLA typing at each locus, the association tests relied only on the typed subset. Only TCR beta chains were sequenced in this cohort, and the absence of alpha or paired-chain data limited detectable features. In an earlier analysis of fewer than 750 of the donors, most TCR beta V segments were observed in productive rearrangements about 87% or about 30% of the time, broadly matching IMGT annotations. A few of the identified cytomegalovirus-associated TCR beta chains were confirmed in vitro to be specific for cytomegalovirus antigens. Assigning TCR associations to individual alleles was difficult when HLA alleles, especially DR and DQ, strongly co-occurred. At a false discovery rate of 0.05, a later analysis linked under 20,000 TCR beta sequences to specific HLA alleles. Immune exposure information for the cohort was limited to CMV serostatus. The presence/absence analyses assumed that sequencing depth was roughly uniform across donors, and that assumption may not be true. In a later genetic analysis, a missense DCLRE1C variant was associated with V-gene and J-gene trimming of TCR beta chains, and the association was replicated in an independent cohort. According to a later analysis, parvovirus B19, influenza, CMV and Epstein-Barr virus appeared linked to several top co-occurrence clusters. Linkage disequilibrium might explain the correlated functional status among segregating V segments, but an unknown experimental factor could not be excluded. The sequencing pipeline was judged likely to have produced a cluster of highly shared sequence variants as a technical artifact. The study gave a list of 150 to 200 TCR beta chains associated with cytomegalovirus.

For CDR1 and CDR2, the germline V gene lists SNHLY and FYNNEI. Inclusive of the bounding cysteine and phenylalanine, the CDR3 is 13 residues long. Only CDR3 DNA is held: 39 bases, read in frame from base 1. The V and J ends are trimmed by 8 bases and 10 bases, leaving 15 bases between them. Libraries were prepared through the immunoSEQ multiplex PCR assay. For the multiplex PCR, a mixture combining 60 forward primers for TCR Vbeta segments and 13 reverse primers for TCR Jbeta segments was used. The CDR3 region of rearranged TCR beta genes was amplified from genomic DNA with a multiplex PCR assay. The amplified TCR beta libraries were sequenced on the Illumina HiSeq System as 87-base-pair reads. Processing in the source paper ran as follows. A later analysis counted about 80 million unique TCR beta chains across the 666 repertoires, and approximately 11 million of these chains were shared by at least two donors. Raw reads were error-corrected and collapsed into unique sequences by a nearest-neighbor algorithm in which closely related sequences were merged to remove PCR and sequencing errors. V, D and J gene segments were assigned by aligning CDR3 sequences to IMGT reference sequences. For a sequence to be retained, a match of at least six nucleotides to both a V gene segment and a J gene segment was required. Rearrangements were called productive when the CDR3 lacked stop codons and stayed in frame with V and J; all others were non-productive. Following IMGT convention, CDR3 was defined as the stretch from the second conserved V-encoded cysteine to the conserved J-encoded phenylalanine. The earlier analysis of about 590 of the donors excluded sequences that lacked an unambiguous match to a single V gene segment. An earlier analysis of around 600 of the donors classified V segments as functional when productive rearrangements were above 56.7% and as segregating when the standard deviation between donors was above 5%. To diagnose cytomegalovirus status from the catalog of TCR beta chain sequences, a statistical classification framework was built. A later analysis assigned V and J genes by comparing TCR nucleotide sequences with IMGT/GENE-DB human TR gene sequences. In a later analysis, CDR3 sequences and most-parsimonious VDJ recombination scenarios were assigned using the TCRdist pipeline. A later analysis defined each TCR beta chain by its CDR3 amino acid sequence plus V-gene family, and excluded reads lacking a unique V-gene family. To address suspected cross-contamination and a sequencing artifact, a later analysis removed several hundred highly shared, low-generation-probability nucleotide sequences. For each public chain, a later analysis derived a clonal expansion index from normalized ranks of inferred template counts within each repertoire. Generation probabilities in a later analysis came from a VDJ recombination model fitted to out-of-frame rearrangements, and those results were checked against IGoR. In a later analysis, TCR-TCR, TCR-HLA and TCR-CMV co-occurrence was scored with hypergeometric tests, and a repertoire-size bias correction was applied to TCR pairs. A later analysis estimated false discovery rates by permuting HLA or CMV assignments 20 times. In a later analysis, co-occurring TCRs were grouped using DBSCAN, with TCRdist sequence similarity added in when clustering inside HLA-allele-positive subsets. Repertoires with fewer than 30,000 or more than 120,000 public chains, plus five repertoires with anomalous nucleotide sharing, were excluded from co-occurrence clustering. This is the immuneACCESS table as TCRdb keeps it, with only in-frame sequences that have V and J called. A part of the clones is gone; compared with another copy, unresolved V genes explain less than half, and the rest is unexplained. The V and J calls and the clone size are those of that table, but D and trimming were determined from the DNA. For this sample the table gives about 140,000 clones, of which approximately 82% were detected only once. Jointly, the top ten make up roughly 1.4% of the sample.

As to this clone: The antigen it recognizes is unknown. No much larger clonotype is one base removed from it; base qualities were not supplied.

In total, approximately 610 healthy bone marrow donors made up the cohort. At the time of sampling, every cohort member was nominally healthy, though immune exposures that went unrecorded were likely present. The donor was CMV seropositive and was included in the group of 300 or so seropositive cohort members. Each donor provided a peripheral blood sample, and peripheral blood mononuclear cells were used for TCR beta sequencing. The Qiagen DNeasy Blood Extraction Kit was used to extract genomic DNA from the blood cell samples. The TCR sequence derives from a man aged 25 to 40 in good health and CMV-seropositive. Recombination connected TRBV2 to TRBJ1-6; the best D guess is TRBD1, with 6 bases matching. The sample was PBMCs. The CDR3 protein is CASLGRGWSPLHF. At the DNA level, the sequence is TGTGCCAGCCTGGGCAGGGGTTGGTCACCCCTCCACTTT.